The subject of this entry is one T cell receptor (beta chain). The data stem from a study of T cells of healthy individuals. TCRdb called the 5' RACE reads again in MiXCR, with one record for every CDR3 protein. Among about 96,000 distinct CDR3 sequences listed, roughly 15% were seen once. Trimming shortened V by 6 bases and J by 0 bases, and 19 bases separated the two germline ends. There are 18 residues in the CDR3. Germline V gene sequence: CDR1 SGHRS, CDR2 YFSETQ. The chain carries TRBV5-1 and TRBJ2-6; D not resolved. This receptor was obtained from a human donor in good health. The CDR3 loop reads CASTARTYETSGANVLTF. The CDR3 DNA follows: TGCGCCAGCACGGCCAGGACCTATGAAACCTCTGGGGCCAACGTCCTGACTTTC.